The 14 T cell receptor beta chains reported below all come from one sample, sequenced in a study of identifying expanded T cells in peripheral blood. TCRdb keeps only in-frame clones here, not all; method: immunoSEQ multiplex PCR. This sample has just over 90,000 clones; about nine tenths occur once, and the top ten carry around 4.3%. Sequences were obtained from blood. The receptors here all came from a person aged 18-70 years in good health.

The chain uses TRBV4-3 and TRBJ2-5; TRBD2 matches at 7 bases. The CDR3 length is 15 residues. V lost 2 bases to trimming and J lost 4 bases; unmatched junction nucleotides: 7. Germline V gene sequence: CDR1 LGHNA, CDR2 YSLEER. CDR3 in DNA: TGCGCCAGCAGCCAAAGGTGGGAGGGATCAGAGACCCAGTACTTC. This codes for CASSQRWEGSETQYF.

In the case of this clone: At one of its ends the junction is not consistent with the germline gene, which may arise from a read error. The chain uses TRBV4-1 and TRBJ2-1; 7 bases are a match to TRBD2. Germline assignment: CDR1 MGHRA and CDR2 YSYEKL. The CDR3 loop spans 13 amino acids. CDR3 loop: CASSQEQAGSRLF. CDR3 nucleotide sequence: TGCGCCAGCAGCCAAGAGCAAGCGGGGTCGAGGCTCTTC.

This sequence joins TRBV10-1 and TRBJ2-1; tentative D call: TRBD1 (5 bases). Looked up from germline, CDR1 is WNHNN and CDR2 is SYGVQD (reference sequence). V lost 2 bases, J lost 5 bases, and 10 bases lay in between. This CDR3 comprises 14 residues. CDR3 amino acids: CASSEHATDNEQFF. The CDR3 nucleotides read TGCGCCAGCAGTGAGCACGCGACAGACAATGAGCAGTTCTTC.

The V gene is TRBV4-1, the J gene TRBJ2-5; D not certain. V lost 1 base, J lost 5 bases, and 8 bases lay in between. Germline loops: CDR1 MGHRA, CDR2 YSYEKL. The CDR3 contains 13 residues. For the CDR3, the DNA is TGCGCCAGCAGCCAAGGAAGTTTGGAGACCCAGTACTTC. Amino acids: CASSQGSLETQYF.

The rearrangement joins TRBV14 to TRBJ1-1; weak D call: TRBD1 (6 bases). The CDR3 is made up of 11 amino acids. Trimming took off 4 bases at V and 6 bases at J, with 6 bases between the two ends. Germline V gene data show CDR1 as SGHDN and CDR2 as FVKESK. CDR3: CASSRTAEAFF. The CDR3 DNA follows: TGTGCCAGCAGCCGGACAGCTGAAGCTTTCTTT.

This clone was picked up one time. The genes are TRBV5-4 and TRBJ1-1, with 8 bases matching TRBD1. Germline V gene sequence: CDR1 SGHNT, CDR2 YYREEE (reference sequence). The J segment lost 2 bases and the V segment lost 4 bases, leaving 10 bases of the junction unmatched. The CDR3 is 16 amino acids. The CDR3 sequence: CASSPGQGRGNTEAFF. The CDR3 bases are TGTGCCAGCAGCCCTGGACAGGGCCGGGGAAACACTGAAGCTTTCTTT. Filled out from reference TRBV5-4 and TRBJ1-1, the complete variable domain reads ETGVTQSPTHLIKTRGQQVTLRCSSQSGHNTVSWYQQALGQGPQFIFQYYREEENGRGNFPPRFSGLQFPNYSSELNVNALELDDSALYLCASSPGQGRGNTEAFFGQGTRLTVV.

This chain uses TRBV29-1 with TRBJ2-1, with TRBD1 matching 7 bases. The CDR3 runs to 12 residues. Per germline, CDR1 SQVTM and CDR2 ANQGSEA. Unmatched junction bases numbered 4, after V lost 6 bases and J lost 5 bases. The CDR3 reads CSVQQGNNEQFF. CDR3 sequence (DNA): TGCAGCGTCCAACAGGGGAACAATGAGCAGTTCTTC.

The chain recombines TRBV19 with TRBJ2-2; 8 nucleotides align to TRBD1. Germline loops: CDR1 LNHDA, CDR2 SQIVND (reference sequence). This CDR3 comprises 13 residues. V lost 3 bases and J lost 7; bases outside the gene matches: 1. In DNA form, the CDR3 reads TGTGCCAGTAGTATCAGGGGGCACGGGGAGCTGTTTTTT. This sequence encodes CASSIRGHGELFF.

The V call is TRBV7-8, the J call TRBJ2-7; D is undetermined. Trimming cost V 1 base and J 3 bases, with 10 bases left between them. This CDR3 contains 14 residues. Looked up from germline, CDR1 is SGHVS and CDR2 is FQNEAQ. The CDR3 is CASSLGPTNYEQYF. CDR3 sequence (DNA): TGTGCCAGCAGCTTAGGTCCGACCAACTACGAGCAGTACTTC.

This clone was detected once. The chain uses TRBV4-2 and TRBJ2-2; D is perhaps TRBD1 (5 bases). Trimming shortened V by 0 bases and J by 0 bases, and 8 bases separated the two germline ends. CDR3 size: 16 residues. CDR1 is LGHNA and CDR2 is YNFKEQ in the germline V gene. Here the CDR3 DNA reads TGTGCCAGCAGCCAAGATAGACAGTCGAACACCGGGGAGCTGTTTTTT. Translating it yields CASSQDRQSNTGELFF.

The chain recombines TRBV25-1 with TRBJ2-7, with D tentatively TRBD1 (6 bases). The CDR3 totals 15 residues. V lost 1 base to trimming and J lost 0 bases, with 10 bases between them. Germline values: CDR1 MGHDK, CDR2 SYGVNS. The CDR3 here is CASSELGDISYEQYF. CDR3 DNA: TGTGCCAGCAGTGAATTAGGGGACATCTCCTACGAGCAGTACTTC.

The sample holds one count of this clone. The rearrangement links TRBV5-1 to TRBJ2-3, with TRBD2 matching over 11 bases. Germline lookup yields CDR1 SGHRS and CDR2 YFSETQ. The CDR3 is 16 residues long. V shed 1 base and J 3 bases; nucleotides not matched to a gene: 4. The CDR3 DNA sequence: TGCGCCAGCAGCTTGACTAGCGGGAGTAGAACAGATACGCAGTATTTT. Its protein product is CASSLTSGSRTDTQYF.

The chain has TRBV28 and TRBJ2-2; the D gene is possibly TRBD1 (6 bases). Germline loops: CDR1 MDHEN, CDR2 SYDVKM. This CDR3 contains 15 residues. V was clipped by 7 bases and J by 5 bases, with 17 bases between them. The CDR3: CASTLSDRGTGELFF. The CDR3 coding sequence is TGTGCCAGCACCCTCAGCGATAGGGGGACCGGGGAGCTGTTTTTT.

The chain links TRBV5-1 to TRBJ1-1; weak D call: TRBD1 (6 bases). Germline V gene data show CDR1 as SGHRS and CDR2 as YFSETQ. The CDR3 spans 15 residues. Trimming took 4 bases from V and 8 from J, leaving 21 bases between them. CDR3 DNA sequence: TGCGCCAGCAGCCCTACCTTGACAGGCGCCTCGGAAGCTTTCTTT. Its protein is CASSPTLTGASEAFF. Complete variable domain (other parts from reference TRBV5-1 and TRBJ1-1): KAGVTQTPRYLIKTRGQQVTLSCSPISGHRSVSWYQQTPGQGLQFLFEYFSETQRNKGNFPGRFSGRQFSNSRSEMNVSTLELGDSALYLCASSPTLTGASEAFFGQGTRLTVV.